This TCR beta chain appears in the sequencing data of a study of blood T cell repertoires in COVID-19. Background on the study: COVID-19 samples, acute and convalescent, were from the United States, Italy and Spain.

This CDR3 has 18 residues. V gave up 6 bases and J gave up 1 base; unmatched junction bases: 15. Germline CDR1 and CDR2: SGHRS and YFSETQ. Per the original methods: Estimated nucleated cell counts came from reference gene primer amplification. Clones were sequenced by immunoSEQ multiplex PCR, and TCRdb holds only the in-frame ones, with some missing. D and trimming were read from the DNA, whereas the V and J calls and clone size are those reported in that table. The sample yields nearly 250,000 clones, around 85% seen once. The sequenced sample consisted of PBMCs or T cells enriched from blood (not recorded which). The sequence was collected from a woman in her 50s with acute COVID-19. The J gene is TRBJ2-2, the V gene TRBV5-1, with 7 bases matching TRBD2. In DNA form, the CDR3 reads TGCGCCAGCACTCGAGGGGCGGCGGGGGTCCAGAACACCGGGGAGCTGTTTTTT. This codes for CASTRGAAGVQNTGELFF.